This T cell receptor (beta chain) was identified during a study of T cell repertoires in cytomegalovirus infection. Study background: The study used recently identified HLA-C-restricted and well-studied HLA-B-restricted CMV epitopes. CMV infection together with matching HLA type was indicated by public TCR beta signatures. General observations from the study: Predominance within the ex vivo response was attributable to HLA-C-restricted CMV-specific TCR beta clonotypes.

On this clonotype: What it recognizes is unknown.

A single record per CDR3 protein comes from TCRdb applying MiXCR to the reads. Of some 920,000 distinct CDR3 sequences in the sample, approximately 33% are singletons; the top ten hold 10% to 15%. Trimming took 8 bases from V and 0 from J, leaving 15 bases between them. The CDR3 extends over 15 amino acids. Here the sequenced sample was cultured CD8+ T cells from PBMCs, taken from culture after CMV antigen stimulation. The sequence was obtained from a human donor in good health (CMV status not recorded). Some clones in this sample may be carry-over from other donors' samples. The rearrangement links TRBV5-3 to TRBJ2-1, with D uncertain. TRBV5-3 qualifies as an ORF whose function is uncertain. The CDR3 is CASSLHPSSYNEQFF. The CDR3 DNA reads TGTGCCAGCAGCCTACACCCTTCCTCCTACAATGAGCAGTTCTTC.